This T cell receptor (beta chain) was retrieved from a study of blood T cell repertoires in COVID-19. At the level of the study: Sources were T cells, B-cell-depleted T cells, or PBMCs; the material itself was cDNA or gDNA.

Authors' data handling: Reference gene primer amplification yielded estimated nucleated cell counts. Clones were read by immunoSEQ multiplex PCR, and TCRdb kept only the in-frame ones, dropping some. That table is the source of V, J and clone size, and D and trimming were worked out from the DNA. The table shows 300,000 to 400,000 clones, with over 80% occurring only once. The V segment lost 4 bases and the J segment 5 bases; nucleotides outside the gene matches: 6. CDR1 and CDR2 (germline): LNHDA, SQIVND (reference sequence). This CDR3 spans 15 amino acids. Seattle participants joined during active infection and were tracked over time.

The V gene is TRBV19, the J gene TRBJ2-7, with TRBD2 identical over 12 bases. Sequencing used peripheral blood. The receptor's source is a woman in her 50s with COVID-19, enrolled during active disease. This CDR3 reads CASSNRLAGAHEQYF. In DNA form, the CDR3 reads TGTGCCAGTAGTAACCGACTAGCGGGAGCCCACGAGCAGTACTTC.